Listed below are T cell receptor beta chains from one sample, sequenced in a study of radiation and T cells in renal cell carcinoma. The protocol was immunoSEQ multiplex PCR, while the TCRdb copy is restricted to in-frame clones and leaves out a portion. The top ten clones hold roughly 57% of a sample with around 5,300 clones, approximately 60% of them seen once. Specimen: tumor tissue, collected from a patient whose treatment included radiotherapy and nephrectomy. The receptors come from a man between 60 and 75 years old with renal cell carcinoma. The CDR3 runs from the conserved cysteine through the conserved F or W. The order of the fields is V gene, clone size, J gene, D gene, CDR3 DNA, CDR3 protein. The D gene is left open where the match is weak. Clone size is not always given. Where it is, it says once, few, many or a class for expanded clones.

V: TRBV5-6; size: .; J: TRBJ2-5; D: .; DNA: TGTGCCAGCAGCTTGGTAGCATCGGGGGAAGAGACCCAGTACTTC; CDR3: CASSLVASGEETQYF
V: TRBV7-9; size: .; J: TRBJ2-1; D: .; DNA: TGTGCCAGCAGCAGGGTAGTATTAGAGTGGAATGAGCAGTTCTTC; CDR3: CASSRVVLEWNEQFF
V: TRBV5-6; size: few; J: TRBJ1-4; D: .; DNA: TGTGCCAGCAGCTTAAGACAGACAACTAATGAAAAACTGTTTTTT; CDR3: CASSLRQTTNEKLFF
V: TRBV18; size: .; J: TRBJ2-7; D: TRBD1; DNA: TGTGCCAGCTCCCTAAAAGTTATACCGGGACAGACACACGAGCAGTACTTC; CDR3: CASSLKVIPGQTHEQYF
V: TRBV6-4; size: .; J: TRBJ2-1; D: TRBD1; DNA: TGTGCCAGCAGTGACTCAGCAGGGGGCAATGAGCAGTTCTTC; CDR3: CASSDSAGGNEQFF
V: TRBV7-2; size: .; J: TRBJ2-7; D: .; DNA: TGTGCCAGCAGCTTAGGTTCCCGGGACCTAACGGGGGAGCAGTACTTC; CDR3: CASSLGSRDLTGEQYF
V: TRBV14; size: medium-sized; J: TRBJ1-6; D: TRBD1; DNA: TGTGCCAGCAGCCAAGCAGGGACAGCTTATTCACCCCTCCACTTT; CDR3: CASSQAGTAYSPLHF
V: TRBV7-3; size: few; J: TRBJ1-1; D: .; DNA: TGTGCCAGCAGCCCGACTGCCGAATCTGAAGCTTTCTTT; CDR3: CASSPTAESEAFF
V: TRBV6-5; size: few; J: TRBJ1-1; D: .; DNA: TGTGCCAGCACCAATGGTCGGGGGAACACTGAAGCTTTCTTT; CDR3: CASTNGRGNTEAFF
V: TRBV29-1; size: .; J: TRBJ1-2; D: TRBD1; DNA: TGCAGCGTTGCCACGGGACAGGGGCTTGGCTACACCTTC; CDR3: CSVATGQGLGYTF
V: TRBV18; size: few; J: TRBJ1-1; D: .; DNA: TGTGCCAGCTCACCCTCCCAGGGGAGAGGGGGCACTGAAGCTTTCTTT; CDR3: CASSPSQGRGGTEAFF
V: TRBV11-1; size: .; J: TRBJ2-2; D: TRBD2; DNA: TGTGCCAGCAGCCCCAAAACCCTAGCGGGAGGCACCGGGGAGCTGTTTTTT; CDR3: CASSPKTLAGGTGELFF
V: TRBV5-6; size: medium-sized; J: TRBJ1-2; D: .; DNA: TGTGCCAGCAGCTTGGAACGGAGACACTATGGCTACACCTTC; CDR3: CASSLERRHYGYTF
V: TRBV28; size: .; J: TRBJ2-7; D: .; DNA: TGTGCCAGCAGCGCCGGGGCCCTAAACTACGAGCAGTACTTC; CDR3: CASSAGALNYEQYF
V: TRBV6-1; size: .; J: TRBJ1-4; D: .; DNA: TGTGCCAGCAGTGGAATGGACAGAGCAAATGAAAAACTGTTTTTT; CDR3: CASSGMDRANEKLFF
V: TRBV27; size: medium-sized; J: TRBJ2-7; D: TRBD1; DNA: TGTGCCAGCAGTTTAACGGGACAGCCCTACGAGCAGTACTTC; CDR3: CASSLTGQPYEQYF
V: TRBV4-1; size: medium-sized; J: TRBJ1-1; D: TRBD1; DNA: TGCGCCAGCAGGACAGGGGACACTGAAGCTTTCTTT; CDR3: CASRTGDTEAFF
V: TRBV13; size: .; J: TRBJ2-1; D: TRBD2; DNA: TGTGCCAGCACCGAGACGACTAGCGGGCGCTACAATGAGCAGTTCTTC; CDR3: CASTETTSGRYNEQFF
V: TRBV6-1; size: .; J: TRBJ2-7; D: .; DNA: TGTGCCAGCAGTGAATCTTGGGTGAAGCAGTACTTC; CDR3: CASSESWVKQYF
V: TRBV9; size: .; J: TRBJ1-2; D: .; DNA: TGTGCCAGCAGCGTAGGGGGGAGTCGGGCTGGCTACACCTTC; CDR3: CASSVGGSRAGYTF
V: TRBV9; size: once; J: TRBJ2-7; D: TRBD2; DNA: TGTGCCAGCAGCGGACGTAGCGGGAGGCATTACGAGCAGTACTTC; CDR3: CASSGRSGRHYEQYF
V: TRBV7-8; size: few; J: TRBJ2-7; D: .; DNA: TGTGCCAGCAGCCCCGGTGGAGGTCGAGAGCAGTACTTC; CDR3: CASSPGGGREQYF
V: TRBV7-2; size: .; J: TRBJ2-7; D: .; DNA: TGTGCCAGCAGCTCCCAGATGGTCGAGCAGTACTTC; CDR3: CASSSQMVEQYF
V: TRBV27; size: .; J: TRBJ1-1; D: TRBD1; DNA: TGTGCCAGCAGGGGGACAGCGCTTAACACTGAAGCTTTCTTT; CDR3: CASRGTALNTEAFF
V: TRBV5-2; size: .; J: TRBJ2-2; D: .; DNA: TGTGCCAGCAGCCAAGAAGGGACTAGTAACACCGGGGAGCTGTTTTTT; CDR3: CASSQEGTSNTGELFF
V: TRBV28; size: .; J: TRBJ2-3; D: TRBD2; DNA: TGTGCCAGCAGTTTCTATTCCAGGTCTAGCGGACCCACAGATACGCAGTATTTT; CDR3: CASSFYSRSSGPTDTQYF
V: TRBV7-6; size: .; J: TRBJ2-7; D: .; DNA: TGTGCCAGCAGCTTTAGTCCTACCTACGAGCAGTACTTC; CDR3: CASSFSPTYEQYF
V: TRBV5-4; size: .; J: TRBJ2-7; D: .; DNA: TGTGCCAGCAGCTTGAGGCCAGGACCGGCCCCCTACGAGCAGTACTTC; CDR3: CASSLRPGPAPYEQYF
V: TRBV7-3; size: .; J: TRBJ1-1; D: TRBD1; DNA: TGTGCCAGCAGTCTGACAGGGGAGAACACTGAAGCTTTCTTT; CDR3: CASSLTGENTEAFF
V: TRBV11-1; size: few; J: TRBJ2-7; D: TRBD1; DNA: TGTGCCAGCAGCCCGCGACAGGGGGCGGGCGAGCAGTACTTC; CDR3: CASSPRQGAGEQYF
V: TRBV29-1; size: .; J: TRBJ1-2; D: TRBD1; DNA: TGCAGCGTGGAGACGGGACAGGGGGCTCTTGGCTACACCTTC; CDR3: CSVETGQGALGYTF
V: TRBV5-4; size: few; J: TRBJ1-5; D: .; DNA: TGTGCCAGCAGCTCCCCAGGGCAGCCCCAGCATTTT; CDR3: CASSSPGQPQHF
V: TRBV4-1; size: .; J: TRBJ1-2; D: .; DNA: TGCGCCAGCAGCCAAGTTCCCGGGGGGGACTATGGCTACACCTTC; CDR3: CASSQVPGGDYGYTF
V: TRBV10-3; size: .; J: TRBJ2-7; D: TRBD2; DNA: TGTGCCACCACGGGACTAGCGGACAATGATTACGAGCAGTACTTC; CDR3: CATTGLADNDYEQYF
V: TRBV21-1; size: .; J: TRBJ1-1; D: .; DNA: TGTGCCAGCAGCCAGTCGGTTGGACAGGTGGGAACTGAAGCTTTCTTT; CDR3: CASSQSVGQVGTEAFF
V: TRBV30; size: .; J: TRBJ2-5; D: .; DNA: TGTGCCTGGAGCGCGCAAGAGACCCAGTACTTC; CDR3: CAWSAQETQYF
V: TRBV13; size: large; J: TRBJ1-4; D: .; DNA: TGTGCCAGCAGCTTAAGTTCAAGTTGGTCCTTCGAAAAACTGTTTTTT; CDR3: CASSLSSSWSFEKLFF
V: TRBV7-8; size: .; J: TRBJ2-7; D: TRBD2; DNA: TGTGCCAGCAGCTTCCGGACTAGCGGGTTTACCTACGAGCAGTACTTC; CDR3: CASSFRTSGFTYEQYF
V: TRBV5-4; size: few; J: TRBJ2-1; D: .; DNA: TGTGCCAGCAGCCTGACAGTCACCAATGAGCAGTTCTTC; CDR3: CASSLTVTNEQFF
V: TRBV5-1; size: .; J: TRBJ1-2; D: TRBD1; DNA: TGCGCCAGCAGCGCGGGACAGGGTGCCTATGGCTACACCTTC; CDR3: CASSAGQGAYGYTF
V: TRBV11-2; size: .; J: TRBJ2-4; D: .; DNA: TGTGCCAGCAGTAAGGGGCTAGCCAAAAACATTCAGTACTTC; CDR3: CASSKGLAKNIQYF
V: TRBV6-6; size: .; J: TRBJ2-7; D: TRBD2; DNA: TGTGCCACCGAAGGGACTAGCCGCTCCGAGCAGTACTTC; CDR3: CATEGTSRSEQYF
V: TRBV18; size: .; J: TRBJ1-3; D: TRBD1; DNA: TGTGCCAGCTCACCAACGGGACAGGGGTCTGGAAACACCATATATTTT; CDR3: CASSPTGQGSGNTIYF
V: TRBV4-1; size: .; J: TRBJ2-1; D: TRBD2; DNA: TGCGCCAGCAGCTTACCGACTAGCTCCGGAAATGAGCAGTTCTTC; CDR3: CASSLPTSSGNEQFF
V: TRBV13; size: medium-sized; J: TRBJ1-5; D: .; DNA: TGTGCCAGCAGCTTGGGATGGGACCAGCCCCAGCATTTT; CDR3: CASSLGWDQPQHF
V: TRBV20-1; size: .; J: TRBJ1-1; D: .; DNA: TGCAGTGCTAGTGCGGGGGCTGAAGCTTTCTTT; CDR3: CSASAGAEAFF
V: TRBV2; size: .; J: TRBJ2-4; D: .; DNA: TGTGCCAGCTCCGGGAACGGTGGCAGGGGAAACATTCAGTACTTC; CDR3: CASSGNGGRGNIQYF
V: TRBV19; size: .; J: TRBJ2-1; D: TRBD2; DNA: TGTGCCAGTAGTCTGGGTACTAGCGCATACAATGAGCAGTTCTTC; CDR3: CASSLGTSAYNEQFF
V: TRBV6-5; size: .; J: TRBJ1-4; D: .; DNA: TGTGCCAGCAGTTACCCGAGGGAAAAACTGTTTTTT; CDR3: CASSYPREKLFF
V: TRBV5-4; size: .; J: TRBJ2-7; D: TRBD2; DNA: TGTGCCAGCAGCTATGGCGGGACTAGCGGGAGCTACGAGCAGTACTTC; CDR3: CASSYGGTSGSYEQYF
V: TRBV18; size: medium-sized; J: TRBJ1-5; D: TRBD1; DNA: TGTGCCAGCTCACCAGACAGGGGGCGGTCTCAGCCCCAGCATTTT; CDR3: CASSPDRGRSQPQHF
V: TRBV7-9; size: .; J: TRBJ1-1; D: TRBD1; DNA: TGTGCCAGCAGCTTATGGGGACAGGGGTACGTGAACACTGAAGCTTTCTTT; CDR3: CASSLWGQGYVNTEAFF